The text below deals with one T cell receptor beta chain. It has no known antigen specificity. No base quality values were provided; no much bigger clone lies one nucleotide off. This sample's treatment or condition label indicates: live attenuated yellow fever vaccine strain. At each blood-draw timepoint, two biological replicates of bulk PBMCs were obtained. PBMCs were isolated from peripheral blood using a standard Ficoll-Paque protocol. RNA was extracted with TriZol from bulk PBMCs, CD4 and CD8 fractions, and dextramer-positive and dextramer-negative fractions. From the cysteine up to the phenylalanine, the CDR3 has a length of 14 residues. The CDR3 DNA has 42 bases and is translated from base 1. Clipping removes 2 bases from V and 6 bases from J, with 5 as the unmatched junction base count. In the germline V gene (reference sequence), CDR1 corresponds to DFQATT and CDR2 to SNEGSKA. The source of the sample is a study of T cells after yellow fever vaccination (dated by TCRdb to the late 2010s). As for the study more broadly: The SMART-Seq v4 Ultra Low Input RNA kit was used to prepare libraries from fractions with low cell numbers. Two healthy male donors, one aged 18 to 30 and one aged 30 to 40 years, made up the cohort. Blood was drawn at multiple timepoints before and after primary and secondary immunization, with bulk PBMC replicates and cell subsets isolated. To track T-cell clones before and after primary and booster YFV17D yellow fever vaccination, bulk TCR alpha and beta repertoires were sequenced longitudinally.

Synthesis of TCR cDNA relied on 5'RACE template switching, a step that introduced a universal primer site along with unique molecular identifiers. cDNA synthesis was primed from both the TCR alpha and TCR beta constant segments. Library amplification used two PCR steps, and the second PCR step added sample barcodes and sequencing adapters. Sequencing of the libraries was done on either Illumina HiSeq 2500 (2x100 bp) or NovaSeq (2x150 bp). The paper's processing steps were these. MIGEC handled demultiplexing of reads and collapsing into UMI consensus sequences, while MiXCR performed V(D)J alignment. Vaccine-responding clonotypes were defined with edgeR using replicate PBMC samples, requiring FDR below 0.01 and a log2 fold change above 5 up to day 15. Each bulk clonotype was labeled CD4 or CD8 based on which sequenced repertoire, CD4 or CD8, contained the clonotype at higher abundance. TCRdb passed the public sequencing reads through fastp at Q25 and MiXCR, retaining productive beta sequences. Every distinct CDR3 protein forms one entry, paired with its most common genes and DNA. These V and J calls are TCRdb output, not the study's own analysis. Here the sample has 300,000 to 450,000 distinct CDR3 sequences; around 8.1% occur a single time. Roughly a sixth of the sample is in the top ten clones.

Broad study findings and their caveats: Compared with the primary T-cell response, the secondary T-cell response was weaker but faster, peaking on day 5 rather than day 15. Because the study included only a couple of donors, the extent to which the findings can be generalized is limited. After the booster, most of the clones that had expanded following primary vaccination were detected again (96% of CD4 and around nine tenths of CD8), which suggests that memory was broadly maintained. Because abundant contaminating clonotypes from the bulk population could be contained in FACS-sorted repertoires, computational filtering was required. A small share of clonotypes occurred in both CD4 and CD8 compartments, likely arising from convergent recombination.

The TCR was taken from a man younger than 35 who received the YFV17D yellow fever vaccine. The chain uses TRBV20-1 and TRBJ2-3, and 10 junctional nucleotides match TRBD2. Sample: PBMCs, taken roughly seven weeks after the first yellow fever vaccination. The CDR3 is CSARPGTSVDTQYF. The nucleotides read TGCAGTGCTAGACCCGGGACTAGCGTGGATACGCAGTATTTT.